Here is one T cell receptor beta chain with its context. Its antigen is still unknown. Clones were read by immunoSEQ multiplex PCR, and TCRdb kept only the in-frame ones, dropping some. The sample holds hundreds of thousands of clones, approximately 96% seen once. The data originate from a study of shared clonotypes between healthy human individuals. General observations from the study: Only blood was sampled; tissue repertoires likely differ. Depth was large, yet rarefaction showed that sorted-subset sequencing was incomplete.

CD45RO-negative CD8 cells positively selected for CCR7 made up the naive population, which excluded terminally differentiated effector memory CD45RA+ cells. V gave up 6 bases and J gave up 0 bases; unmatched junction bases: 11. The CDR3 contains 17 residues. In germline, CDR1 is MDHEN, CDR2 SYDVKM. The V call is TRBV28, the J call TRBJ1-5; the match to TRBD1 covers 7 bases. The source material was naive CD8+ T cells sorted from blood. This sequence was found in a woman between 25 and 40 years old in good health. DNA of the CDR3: TGTGCCAGCAGGGCCGGGACAGACCTTTATAGCAATCAGCCCCAGCATTTT. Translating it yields CASRAGTDLYSNQPQHF.